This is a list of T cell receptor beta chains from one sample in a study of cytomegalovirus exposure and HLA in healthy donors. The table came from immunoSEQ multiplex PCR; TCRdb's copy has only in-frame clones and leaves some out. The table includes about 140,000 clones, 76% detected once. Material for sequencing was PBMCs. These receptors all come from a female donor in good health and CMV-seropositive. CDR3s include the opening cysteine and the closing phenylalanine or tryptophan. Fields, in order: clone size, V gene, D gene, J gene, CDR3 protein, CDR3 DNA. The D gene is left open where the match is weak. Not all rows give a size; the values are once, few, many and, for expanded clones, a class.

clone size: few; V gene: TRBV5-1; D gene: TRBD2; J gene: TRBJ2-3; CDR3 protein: CASSTGNLAGGDTQYF; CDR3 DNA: TGCGCCAGCAGCACCGGCAATCTAGCGGGAGGCGATACGCAGTATTTT
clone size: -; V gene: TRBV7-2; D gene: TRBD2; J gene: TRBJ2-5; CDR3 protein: CASSLRGGHETQYF; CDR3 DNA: TGTGCCAGCAGCTTGCGGGGGGGCCATGAGACCCAGTACTTC
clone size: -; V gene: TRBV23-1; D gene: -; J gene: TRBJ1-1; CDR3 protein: CASSPLLALNTEAFF; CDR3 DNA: TGCGCCAGCAGTCCCCTCTTAGCGTTGAACACTGAAGCTTTCTTT
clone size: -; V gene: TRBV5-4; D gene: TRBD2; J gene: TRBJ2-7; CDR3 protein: CASSWGPKTSGIYEQYF; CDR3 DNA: TGTGCCAGCAGCTGGGGCCCTAAAACTAGCGGGATTTACGAGCAGTACTTC
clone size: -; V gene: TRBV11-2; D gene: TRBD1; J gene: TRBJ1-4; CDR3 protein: CAGSLMEGQGTEKLFF; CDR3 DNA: TGTGCCGGCAGCTTAATGGAGGGACAGGGGACTGAAAAACTGTTTTTT
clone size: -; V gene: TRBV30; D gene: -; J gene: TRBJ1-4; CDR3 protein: CAWSGQVATNEKLFF; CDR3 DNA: TGTGCCTGGAGTGGACAGGTAGCAACTAATGAAAAACTGTTTTTT
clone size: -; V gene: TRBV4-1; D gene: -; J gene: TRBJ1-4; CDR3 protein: CASSHRFRQANEKLFF; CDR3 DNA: TGCGCCAGCAGCCATAGATTTCGACAGGCAAATGAAAAACTGTTTTTT
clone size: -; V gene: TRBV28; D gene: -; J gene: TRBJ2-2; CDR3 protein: CASSLGLGDTGELFF; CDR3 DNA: TGTGCCAGCAGTTTAGGGCTCGGGGACACCGGGGAGCTGTTTTTT
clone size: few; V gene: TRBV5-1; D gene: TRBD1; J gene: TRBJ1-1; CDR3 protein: CASSTGGAMNTEAFF; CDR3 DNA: TGCGCCAGTAGTACAGGGGGAGCTATGAACACTGAAGCTTTCTTT
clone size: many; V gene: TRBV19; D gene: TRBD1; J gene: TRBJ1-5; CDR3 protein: CASSADRENQPQHF; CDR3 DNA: TGTGCCAGTAGTGCGGACAGGGAGAATCAGCCCCAGCATTTT
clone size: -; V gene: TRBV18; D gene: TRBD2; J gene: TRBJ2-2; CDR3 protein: CASSTLAGVQDTGELFF; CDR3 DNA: TGTGCCAGCTCGACGCTAGCGGGAGTTCAGGACACCGGGGAGCTGTTTTTT
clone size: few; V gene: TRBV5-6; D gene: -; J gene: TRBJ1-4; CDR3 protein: CASSQKGQGSEKLFF; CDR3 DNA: TGTGCCAGCAGCCAAAAAGGGCAGGGGTCTGAAAAACTGTTTTTT
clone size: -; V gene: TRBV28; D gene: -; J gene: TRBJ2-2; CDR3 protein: CASRKGVTGELFF; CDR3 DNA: TGTGCCAGCAGAAAGGGGGTCACCGGGGAGCTGTTTTTT
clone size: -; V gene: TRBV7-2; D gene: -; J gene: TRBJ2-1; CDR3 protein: CASSPDGGAREQFF; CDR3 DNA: TGTGCCAGCAGCCCTGACGGCGGGGCTCGAGAGCAGTTCTTC
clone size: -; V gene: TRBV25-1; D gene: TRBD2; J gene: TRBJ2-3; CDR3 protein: CASSGGAGAYTQYF; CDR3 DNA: TGTGCCAGCAGTGGGGGAGCGGGAGCATATACGCAGTATTTT
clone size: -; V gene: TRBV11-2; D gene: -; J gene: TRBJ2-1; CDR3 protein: CASSLESFNEQFF; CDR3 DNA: TGTGCCAGCAGCTTAGAAAGCTTCAATGAGCAGTTCTTC
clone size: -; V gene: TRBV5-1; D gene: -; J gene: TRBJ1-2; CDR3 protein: CASSLTISSRGYTF; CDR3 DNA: TGCGCCAGCAGCCTTACCATTTCTTCGAGGGGCTACACCTTC
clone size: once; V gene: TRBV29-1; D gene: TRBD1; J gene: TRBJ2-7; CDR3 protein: CSVKGQGTLPQYF; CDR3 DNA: TGCAGCGTTAAAGGACAGGGGACCTTACCCCAGTACTTC
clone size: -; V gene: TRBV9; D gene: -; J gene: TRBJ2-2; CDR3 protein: CASSVTDWNTGELFF; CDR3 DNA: TGTGCCAGCAGCGTGACGGACTGGAACACCGGGGAGCTGTTTTTT
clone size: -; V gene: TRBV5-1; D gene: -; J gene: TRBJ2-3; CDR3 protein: CASSLRSGSRLADTQYF; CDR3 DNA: TGCGCCAGCAGCTTGAGGTCAGGGTCTCGGTTGGCAGATACGCAGTATTTT
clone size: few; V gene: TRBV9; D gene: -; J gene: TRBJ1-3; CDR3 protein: CASSPRGGISGNTIYF; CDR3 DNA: TGTGCCAGCAGCCCGAGGGGGGGTATCTCTGGAAACACCATATATTTT
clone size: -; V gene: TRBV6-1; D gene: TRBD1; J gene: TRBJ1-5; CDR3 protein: CASSEQGAQPQHF; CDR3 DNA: TGTGCCAGCAGTGAGCAGGGGGCGCAGCCCCAGCATTTT
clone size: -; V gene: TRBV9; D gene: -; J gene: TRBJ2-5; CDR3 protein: CASSVQQDQETQYF; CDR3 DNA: TGTGCCAGCAGCGTACAGCAGGACCAAGAGACCCAGTACTTC
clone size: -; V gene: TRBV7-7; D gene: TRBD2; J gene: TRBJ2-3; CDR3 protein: CASSLLAGPGDTQYF; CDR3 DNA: TGTGCCAGCAGTTTACTAGCGGGGCCGGGAGATACGCAGTATTTT
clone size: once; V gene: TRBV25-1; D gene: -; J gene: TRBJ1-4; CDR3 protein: CASSSTVQGDEKLFF; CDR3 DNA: TGTGCCAGCAGTTCGACAGTTCAAGGAGATGAAAAACTGTTTTTT
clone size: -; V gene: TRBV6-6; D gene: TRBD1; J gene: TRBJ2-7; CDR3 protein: CASSGTGGYEQYF; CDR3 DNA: TGTGCCAGCAGCGGGACAGGGGGCTACGAGCAGTACTTC
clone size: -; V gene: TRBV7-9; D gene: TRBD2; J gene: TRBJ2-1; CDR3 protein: CASRGRPGTRYNEQFF; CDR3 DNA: TGTGCCAGCCGCGGGAGGCCCGGGACAAGATACAATGAGCAGTTCTTC
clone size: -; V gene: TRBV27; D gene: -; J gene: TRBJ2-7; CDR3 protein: CASSSTGHLAEQYF; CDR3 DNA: TGTGCCAGCAGTTCAACAGGCCATCTCGCCGAGCAGTACTTC
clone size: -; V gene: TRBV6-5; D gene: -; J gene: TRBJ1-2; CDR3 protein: CASSYRGQNYGYTF; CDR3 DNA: TGTGCCAGCAGTTACCGAGGACAGAACTATGGCTACACCTTC
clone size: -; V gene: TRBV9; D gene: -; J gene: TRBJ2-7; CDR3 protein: CASSGGGKAPYEQYF; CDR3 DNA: TGTGCCAGCAGCGGGGGAGGCAAGGCGCCCTACGAGCAGTACTTC
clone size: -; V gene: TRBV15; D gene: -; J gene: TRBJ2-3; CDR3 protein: CATSRDFQPGADTQYF; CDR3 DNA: TGTGCCACCAGCAGAGATTTTCAACCAGGCGCAGATACGCAGTATTTT
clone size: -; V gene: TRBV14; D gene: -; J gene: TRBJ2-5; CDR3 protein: CASNQMGLKETQYF; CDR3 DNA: TGTGCCAGCAACCAGATGGGACTTAAAGAGACCCAGTACTTC
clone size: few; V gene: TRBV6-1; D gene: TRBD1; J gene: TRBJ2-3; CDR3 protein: CASSKTTGGADTQYF; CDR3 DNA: TGTGCCAGCAGCAAAACTACAGGGGGCGCAGATACGCAGTATTTT
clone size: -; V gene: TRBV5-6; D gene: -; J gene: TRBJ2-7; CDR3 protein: CASSPWGDYEQYF; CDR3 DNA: TGTGCCAGCAGCCCGTGGGGGGATTACGAGCAGTACTTC
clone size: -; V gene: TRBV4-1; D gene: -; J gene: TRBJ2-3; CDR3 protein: CASSQLESTDTQYF; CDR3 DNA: TGCGCCAGCAGCCAACTCGAGAGCACAGATACGCAGTATTTT
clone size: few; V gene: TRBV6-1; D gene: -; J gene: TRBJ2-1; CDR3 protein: CASTGGAQNNEQFF; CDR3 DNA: TGTGCCAGCACAGGAGGGGCGCAAAACAATGAGCAGTTCTTC
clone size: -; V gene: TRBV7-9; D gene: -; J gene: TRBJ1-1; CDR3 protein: CASRKGNSGNTEAFF; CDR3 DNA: TGTGCCAGCAGGAAGGGGAATTCGGGGAACACTGAAGCTTTCTTT
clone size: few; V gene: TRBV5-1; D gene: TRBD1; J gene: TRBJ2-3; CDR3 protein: CASSLEPTGGTDTQYF; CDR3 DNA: TGCGCCAGCAGCTTGGAACCCACAGGGGGTACAGATACGCAGTATTTT
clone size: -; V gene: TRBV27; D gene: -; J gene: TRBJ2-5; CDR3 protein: CASSLSLAQETQYF; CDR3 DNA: TGTGCCAGCAGTTTAAGTCTAGCTCAAGAGACCCAGTACTTC
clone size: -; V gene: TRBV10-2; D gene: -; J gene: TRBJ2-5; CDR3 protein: CASSLDFQETQYF; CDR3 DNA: TGCGCCAGCAGTCTGGACTTTCAAGAGACCCAGTACTTC
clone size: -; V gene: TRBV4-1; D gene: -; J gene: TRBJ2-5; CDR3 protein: CASSLELVGSQETQYF; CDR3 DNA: TGCGCCAGCAGCCTTGAGTTGGTTGGGAGCCAAGAGACCCAGTACTTC
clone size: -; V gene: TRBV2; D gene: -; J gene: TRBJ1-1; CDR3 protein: CASGTNLNTEAFF; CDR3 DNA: TGTGCCAGCGGGACAAATTTGAACACTGAAGCTTTCTTT
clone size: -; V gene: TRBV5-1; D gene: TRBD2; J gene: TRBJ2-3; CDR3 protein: CASSPRGRGVADTQYF; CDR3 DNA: TGCGCCAGCAGTCCCCGAGGGCGGGGGGTGGCAGATACGCAGTATTTT
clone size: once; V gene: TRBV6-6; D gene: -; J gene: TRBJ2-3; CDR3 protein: CASSYLGGAADTQYF; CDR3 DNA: TGTGCCAGCAGTTACCTGGGGGGGGCGGCAGATACGCAGTATTTT
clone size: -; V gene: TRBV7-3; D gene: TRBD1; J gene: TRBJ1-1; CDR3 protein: CASSLGTGVEAFF; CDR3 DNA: TGTGCCAGCAGCCTCGGGACAGGGGTTGAAGCTTTCTTT
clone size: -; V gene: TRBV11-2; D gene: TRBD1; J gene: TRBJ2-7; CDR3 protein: CASSRRTGGMDEQYF; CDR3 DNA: TGTGCCAGCAGCCGGAGGACAGGGGGCATGGACGAGCAGTACTTC
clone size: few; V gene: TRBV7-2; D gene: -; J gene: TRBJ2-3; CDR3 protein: CASSLDGPGGTDTQYF; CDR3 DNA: TGTGCCAGCAGCTTAGATGGGCCAGGGGGCACAGATACGCAGTATTTT
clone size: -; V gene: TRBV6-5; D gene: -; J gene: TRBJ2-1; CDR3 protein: CASRSLHLDEQFF; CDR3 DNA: TGTGCCAGCAGAAGCCTTCATTTAGATGAGCAGTTCTTC
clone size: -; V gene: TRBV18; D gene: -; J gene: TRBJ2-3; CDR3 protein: CASSHPSTDTQYF; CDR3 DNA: TGTGCCAGCTCACATCCTAGCACAGATACGCAGTATTTT
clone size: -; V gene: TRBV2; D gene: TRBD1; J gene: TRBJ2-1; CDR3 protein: CASRQGAFNEQFF; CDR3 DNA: TGTGCCAGCAGACAGGGGGCTTTCAATGAGCAGTTCTTC
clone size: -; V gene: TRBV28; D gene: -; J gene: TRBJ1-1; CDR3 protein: CASSPHRDWSTEAFF; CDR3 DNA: TGTGCCAGCAGCCCGCATCGGGACTGGTCCACTGAAGCTTTCTTT
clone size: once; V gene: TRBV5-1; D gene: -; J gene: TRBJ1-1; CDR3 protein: CASSLGDSSALGTEAFF; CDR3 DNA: TGCGCCAGCAGCTTAGGTGACAGCAGCGCCTTAGGCACTGAAGCTTTCTTT
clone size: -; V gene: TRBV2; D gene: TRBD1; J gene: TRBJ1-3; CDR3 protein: CASSDSPWDSTGSGNTIYF; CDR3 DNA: TGTGCCAGCAGTGATAGCCCGTGGGACAGTACCGGGTCTGGAAACACCATATATTTT
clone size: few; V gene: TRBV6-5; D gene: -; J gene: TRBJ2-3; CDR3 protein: CASRDTRADTQYF; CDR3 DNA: TGTGCCAGCAGGGATACTAGAGCAGATACGCAGTATTTT
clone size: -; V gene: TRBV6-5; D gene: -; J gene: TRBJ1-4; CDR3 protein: CASSRDRSNEKLFF; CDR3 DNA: TGTGCCAGCAGTCGCGACAGATCTAATGAAAAACTGTTTTTT
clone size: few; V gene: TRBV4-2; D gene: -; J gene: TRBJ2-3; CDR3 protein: CASSQEAGVSGGPTDTQYF; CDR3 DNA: TGTGCCAGCAGCCAAGAAGCGGGTGTATCGGGCGGACCAACAGATACGCAGTATTTT
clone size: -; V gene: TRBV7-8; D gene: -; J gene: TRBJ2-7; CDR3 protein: CASSLSQSYEQYF; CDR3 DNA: TGTGCCAGCAGCTTATCCCAGTCCTACGAGCAGTACTTC